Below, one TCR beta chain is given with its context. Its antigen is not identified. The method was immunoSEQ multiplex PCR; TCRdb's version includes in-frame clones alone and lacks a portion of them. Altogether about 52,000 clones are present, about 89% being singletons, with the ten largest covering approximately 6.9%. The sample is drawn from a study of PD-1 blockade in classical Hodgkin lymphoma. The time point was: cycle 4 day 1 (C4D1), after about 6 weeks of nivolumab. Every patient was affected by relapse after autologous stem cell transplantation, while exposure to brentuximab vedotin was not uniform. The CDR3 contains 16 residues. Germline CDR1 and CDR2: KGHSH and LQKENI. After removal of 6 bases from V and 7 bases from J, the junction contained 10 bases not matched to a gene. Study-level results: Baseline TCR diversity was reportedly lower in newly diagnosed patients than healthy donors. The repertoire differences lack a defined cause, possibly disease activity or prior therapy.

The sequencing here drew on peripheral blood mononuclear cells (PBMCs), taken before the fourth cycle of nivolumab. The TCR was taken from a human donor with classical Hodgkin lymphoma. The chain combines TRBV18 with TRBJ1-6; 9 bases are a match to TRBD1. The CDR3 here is CASSPRDRVINSPLHF. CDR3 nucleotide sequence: TGTGCCAGCTCGCCCCGGGACAGGGTGATAAATTCACCCCTCCACTTT.